What follows describes a single T cell receptor (beta chain). Its antigen has not been determined. Per-base quality was not reported, and no clone a single base away is much larger than it. Relative to germline, V is 4 bases shorter and J is 4 bases shorter, with 17 bases between their ends. CDR1 and CDR2 were assigned from the germline V gene (reference sequence) as LGHDT and YNNKEL. Spanning cysteine to phenylalanine, the CDR3 consists of 17 amino acids. Of the read, only the CDR3 DNA is kept; its 51 bases are in frame from base 1. The collaborating institutions used their own protocols to collect whole blood in K2EDTA tubes. For TCRbeta analysis, collaborators shipped samples in one of three forms: frozen whole blood, isolated PBMCs, or DNA extracted from either of those sample types. This sample is part of a study of blood T cell repertoires in COVID-19 (dated by TCRdb to the early 2020s). At the level of the whole study: Collaborator samples came from the United States, Italy and Spain and covered acute and convalescent phases of COVID-19. The material from the prospective study consisted of cDNA or gDNA derived from T cells, B-cell-depleted T cells, or PBMCs. Subjects who had been exposed to COVID-19, were actively infected with it, or had recovered from it provided the deeply sampled blood TCRbeta repertoires that made up the dataset. A freely available public database, intended as a resource for researchers studying the immune response to SARS-CoV-2, is where the repertoires were released. Samples came from the ongoing ImmuneRACE study (first 160 participants) plus 1,254 subjects from 6 global collaborators. Sample metadata almost always included a de-identified subject ID, COVID-19 status, age in years and sex. HLA class I and class II types, where available, came from metadata supplied by the sample provider rather than from assay-based typing. Study-level results and caveats: The amount of clinical and demographic metadata varied by source and participant and was provided uncurated.

TCRbeta CDR3 regions were amplified from genomic DNA using the immunoSEQ Assay, a bias-controlled multiplex PCR. Per the source publication's procedure: Within the assay, amplification of reference gene primers was used to estimate how many nucleated cells each sample contained. To quantify the absolute abundance of each unique TCRbeta CDR3 rearrangement, sequence reads were collapsed and filtered. For each sample, productive Simpson clonality was calculated by taking the square root of Simpson's diversity index across productive rearrangements. This is the immuneACCESS table as TCRdb keeps it, with only in-frame sequences that have V and J called. A part of the clones is gone; compared with another copy, unresolved V genes explain less than half, and the rest is unexplained. V and J calls and clone size are as listed in that table; D and trimming were resolved from the DNA. This sample gives about 490,000 clones in total; 80% to 90% of them show up just once. Under 4% of the sample lies in the top ten.

The receptor chain draws on TRBV3-1 (or the pseudogene TRBV3-2) and TRBJ2-6; the D gene is perhaps TRBD2, from 6 matching bases. This TCR derives from a human donor in a cohort sampled during active COVID-19. Specimen: peripheral blood. Here the CDR3 is given as CASSRGINSGGANVLTF. DNA sequence: TGTGCCAGCAGCCGCGGGATAAACTCAGGAGGGGCCAACGTCCTGACTTTC.